The source of this TCR beta chain is a study of blood T cell repertoires in COVID-19. Per the original data handling: Amplification with reference gene primers provided the estimates of nucleated cell counts. Clones were read by immunoSEQ multiplex PCR, and TCRdb kept only the in-frame ones, dropping some. V and J calls and clone size come straight from that table; D and trimming were deduced from the DNA. Of about 84,000 clones listed, 70% to 85% were seen once; the top ten hold about 5.7%. V shed 8 bases and J 0 bases; nucleotides not matched to a gene: 9. This CDR3 is 17 amino acids long. The clonotype was recovered from a man aged 45-65 years with active or convalescent COVID-19. The source material was peripheral blood. V gene TRBV23-1 combines with J gene TRBJ2-6; TRBD1 agrees at 8 bases. TRBV23-1 is assigned to the ORF class and has an uncertain function. The CDR3 region is CASGTGQDISGANVLTF. In DNA form, the CDR3 reads TGCGCCAGCGGCACGGGACAGGATATCTCTGGGGCCAACGTCCTGACTTTC.